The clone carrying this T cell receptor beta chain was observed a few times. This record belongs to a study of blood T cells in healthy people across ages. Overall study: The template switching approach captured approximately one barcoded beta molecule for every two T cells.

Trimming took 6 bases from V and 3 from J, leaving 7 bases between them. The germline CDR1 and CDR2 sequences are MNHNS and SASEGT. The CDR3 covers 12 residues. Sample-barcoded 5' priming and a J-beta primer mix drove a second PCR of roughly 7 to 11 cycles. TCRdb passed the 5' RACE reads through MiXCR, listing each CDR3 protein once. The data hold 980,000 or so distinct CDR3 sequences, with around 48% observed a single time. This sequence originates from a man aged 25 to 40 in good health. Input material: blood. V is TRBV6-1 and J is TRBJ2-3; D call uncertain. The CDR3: CASRHWTDTQYF. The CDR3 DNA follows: TGTGCCAGCAGGCACTGGACAGATACGCAGTATTTT.